These T cell receptor beta chains were read from a single sample in a study of blood T cell repertoires in COVID-19. TCRdb's copy holds only in-frame clones and misses some; the assay was immunoSEQ multiplex PCR. This table has more than 85,000 clones, around nine tenths appearing once. Input material: peripheral blood. Receptor source: a middle-aged man with active or convalescent COVID-19. Each CDR3 is given with its conserved first and last residue. Each record gives: J gene, V gene, clone size, D gene, CDR3 DNA, CDR3 protein. D genes are given only for firm matches. The size field is filled for only some rows; it gives once, few, many or a size class.

J: TRBJ2-1
V: TRBV5-1
size: -
D: -
DNA: TGCGCCAGCAGCTTGGCGGGGGAAGGCCTTAATGAGCAGTTCTTC
CDR3: CASSLAGEGLNEQFF

J: TRBJ1-4
V: TRBV7-8
size: -
D: -
DNA: TGTGCCAGCAGCTCGGGACTATGGGAAAAACTGTTTTTT
CDR3: CASSSGLWEKLFF

J: TRBJ1-2
V: TRBV5-6
size: -
D: TRBD1
DNA: TGTGCCAGCAGCTCTGGACAGGGGGCGTGGGGCTACACCTTC
CDR3: CASSSGQGAWGYTF

J: TRBJ1-3
V: TRBV6-6
size: -
D: -
DNA: TGTGCCAGCAGTTTCCTTTACAGGGACTCTGGAAACACCATATATTTT
CDR3: CASSFLYRDSGNTIYF

J: TRBJ1-3
V: TRBV18
size: once
D: -
DNA: TGTGCCAGCTCACCACGGGCAGGGGACCTTTCTGGAAACACCATATATTTT
CDR3: CASSPRAGDLSGNTIYF

J: TRBJ2-3
V: TRBV30
size: -
D: TRBD2
DNA: TGTGCCTGGAGGGGGGGGAGTAATACGCAGTATTTT
CDR3: CAWRGGSNTQYF

J: TRBJ1-5
V: TRBV14
size: -
D: -
DNA: TGTGCCAGCAGCCAAGGAGGTAGCAATCAGCCCCAGCATTTT
CDR3: CASSQGGSNQPQHF

J: TRBJ2-1
V: TRBV29-1
size: -
D: TRBD1
DNA: TGCAGCGTTTTGGACAGGGTGTCCTACAATGAGCAGTTCTTC
CDR3: CSVLDRVSYNEQFF

J: TRBJ2-3
V: TRBV6-2/TRBV6-3
size: -
D: -
DNA: TGTGCCAGCAGTCGGCGGGGGCCGGGAGATACGCAGTATTTT
CDR3: CASSRRGPGDTQYF

J: TRBJ2-3
V: TRBV11-2
size: -
D: -
DNA: TGTGCCAGCAGCTTAGAGACAGGGGGCAGCGGGGGGGCCGCAGATACGCAGTATTTT
CDR3: CASSLETGGSGGAADTQYF

J: TRBJ1-5
V: TRBV18
size: -
D: TRBD1
DNA: TGTGCCAGCTCACCGGGACAGGGGGAACAGCCCCAGCATTTT
CDR3: CASSPGQGEQPQHF

J: TRBJ2-2
V: TRBV18
size: -
D: TRBD1
DNA: TGTGCCAGCTCTCCAACAGGGGGCACCGGGGAGCTGTTTTTT
CDR3: CASSPTGGTGELFF

J: TRBJ2-3
V: TRBV6-4
size: -
D: TRBD2
DNA: TGTGCCAGCAGTGTAATAGCGGGGGCCGCAGATACGCAGTATTTT
CDR3: CASSVIAGAADTQYF

J: TRBJ2-2
V: TRBV28
size: -
D: -
DNA: TGTGCCAGCAGTTTAGGGGGGGGGCCCACCGGGGAGCTGTTTTTT
CDR3: CASSLGGGPTGELFF

J: TRBJ1-5
V: TRBV5-8
size: -
D: -
DNA: TGTGCCAGCAGCTTGGCCGGGGAGAGCAATCAGCCCCAGCATTTT
CDR3: CASSLAGESNQPQHF

J: TRBJ1-1
V: TRBV7-9
size: -
D: -
DNA: TGTGCCAGCAGCTTAGCAGGGGGAGAAGCTTTCTTT
CDR3: CASSLAGGEAFF

J: TRBJ2-3
V: TRBV10-3
size: -
D: TRBD1
DNA: TGTGCCATCAGTAGGGGGCAGGGGTCAGATACGCAGTATTTT
CDR3: CAISRGQGSDTQYF

J: TRBJ2-5
V: TRBV28
size: -
D: -
DNA: TGTGCCAGCAGTTTATTTAACTGGGACACCTTTTACCAAGAGACCCAGTACTTC
CDR3: CASSLFNWDTFYQETQYF

J: TRBJ2-5
V: TRBV5-1
size: -
D: -
DNA: TGCGCCAGCAGCACGGACCGGGTTGGAGGCCAAGAGACCCAGTACTTC
CDR3: CASSTDRVGGQETQYF

J: TRBJ2-7
V: TRBV5-1
size: -
D: -
DNA: TGCGCCAGCCGGGAATTTTCCTACGAGCAGTACTTC
CDR3: CASREFSYEQYF

J: TRBJ2-2
V: TRBV10-1
size: -
D: -
DNA: TGCGCCAGCAGTCCCTCCATGACCGGGGAGCTATTTTTT
CDR3: CASSPSMTGELFF

J: TRBJ2-5
V: TRBV3-1/TRBV3-2
size: -
D: -
DNA: TGTGCCAGCAGCCAAGTTCGGGGGTTCCAAGAGACCCAGTACTTC
CDR3: CASSQVRGFQETQYF

J: TRBJ2-5
V: TRBV19
size: -
D: -
DNA: TGTGCCAGTGTGGCGCGGGGCACTCAAGAGACCCAGTACTTC
CDR3: CASVARGTQETQYF

J: TRBJ2-1
V: TRBV6-1
size: -
D: TRBD1
DNA: TGTGCCAGCAGTGAAGCCCGGACAGGGACCGTATACAATGAGCAGTTCTTC
CDR3: CASSEARTGTVYNEQFF

J: TRBJ1-6
V: TRBV6-5
size: -
D: -
DNA: TGTGCCAGCAGAGCCGAGAGCTCCTATAATTCACCCCTCCACTTT
CDR3: CASRAESSYNSPLHF

J: TRBJ2-3
V: TRBV6-4
size: -
D: -
DNA: TGTGCCAGCAGGGAGCAGGGAAGCACAGATACGCAGTATTTT
CDR3: CASREQGSTDTQYF

J: TRBJ2-3
V: TRBV10-2
size: -
D: -
DNA: TGCGCCACCGTTCAACAGGATACGCAGTATTTT
CDR3: CATVQQDTQYF

J: TRBJ1-1
V: TRBV27
size: once
D: -
DNA: TGTGCCAGCAGAAACAGGGTTGCTAGCCCCACTGAAGCTTTCTTT
CDR3: CASRNRVASPTEAFF

J: TRBJ1-1
V: TRBV6-6
size: -
D: -
DNA: TGTGCCAGCAGTTACTTACAGTACACTGAAGCTTTCTTT
CDR3: CASSYLQYTEAFF

J: TRBJ2-6
V: TRBV19
size: -
D: -
DNA: TGTGCCAGTAGCTCCACAGGGTTCTCTGGGGCCAACGTCCTGACTTTC
CDR3: CASSSTGFSGANVLTF

J: TRBJ1-1
V: TRBV5-5
size: -
D: -
DNA: TGTGCCAGCAGCTTTCTGAAGGAGACTGAAGCTTTCTTT
CDR3: CASSFLKETEAFF

J: TRBJ1-1
V: TRBV9
size: -
D: TRBD1
DNA: TGTGCCAGCAGCTCTCCCGGGACAGGGGACACTGAAGCTTTCTTT
CDR3: CASSSPGTGDTEAFF

J: TRBJ2-2
V: TRBV6-1
size: many
D: -
DNA: TGTGCCAGCAGTGAACAGGGCGGCACCGGGGAGCTGTTTTTT
CDR3: CASSEQGGTGELFF

J: TRBJ1-1
V: TRBV21-1
size: few
D: -
DNA: TGTGCCAGCAGCTTGGGACAGGGGGGAGTCACTGAAGCTTTCTTT
CDR3: CASSLGQGGVTEAFF

J: TRBJ1-6
V: TRBV28
size: -
D: TRBD1
DNA: TGTGCCAGCAGTTTATTCGGCAGGGGGAATTCACCCCTCCACTTT
CDR3: CASSLFGRGNSPLHF

J: TRBJ2-2
V: TRBV7-9
size: few
D: TRBD1
DNA: TGTGCCAGCAGCTCCGGGACAGGGAACACCGGGGAGCTGTTTTTT
CDR3: CASSSGTGNTGELFF

J: TRBJ2-3
V: TRBV29-1
size: -
D: TRBD2
DNA: TGCAGCGTGAATAAGGGGTACAGCGGGACTAGCGCGGATACGCAGTATTTT
CDR3: CSVNKGYSGTSADTQYF

J: TRBJ1-4
V: TRBV27
size: -
D: -
DNA: TGTGCCAGCAGTTTTGGGGGGGGGAGTGAAAAACTGTTTTTT
CDR3: CASSFGGGSEKLFF

J: TRBJ2-7
V: TRBV4-1
size: -
D: TRBD2
DNA: TGCGCCAGCAGCCAAGTCTGGGGGGGGGCCTACGAGCAGTACTTC
CDR3: CASSQVWGGAYEQYF

J: TRBJ1-1
V: TRBV6-5
size: -
D: TRBD1
DNA: TGTGCCAGCAGGGGGACAGGGAGGAGCACTGAAGCTTTCTTT
CDR3: CASRGTGRSTEAFF

J: TRBJ2-6
V: TRBV7-8
size: -
D: -
DNA: TGTGCCAGCAGCCTCCTCCCCCGTCGGGGGAACTCTGGGGCCAACGTCCTGACTTTC
CDR3: CASSLLPRRGNSGANVLTF

J: TRBJ1-1
V: TRBV11-2
size: -
D: -
DNA: TGTGCCAGCAGCCTAACCGGGGTCGCGGACACTGAAGCTTTCTTT
CDR3: CASSLTGVADTEAFF

J: TRBJ1-1
V: TRBV5-1
size: once
D: TRBD1
DNA: TGCGCCAGCAGCGCAGCAAAACCAGGGGGCTGGAACACTGAAGCTTTCTTT
CDR3: CASSAAKPGGWNTEAFF

J: TRBJ2-1
V: TRBV28
size: once
D: TRBD1
DNA: TGTGCCAGCAGCCCTCCAGGGGGCGCGCAATACAATGAGCAGTTCTTC
CDR3: CASSPPGGAQYNEQFF

J: TRBJ1-6
V: TRBV7-6
size: -
D: -
DNA: TGTGCCAGCAGCTTAGGGCAGCTAGCGGATTCACCCCTCCACTTT
CDR3: CASSLGQLADSPLHF

J: TRBJ1-2
V: TRBV10-3
size: -
D: -
DNA: TGTGCCATCAGTTGGGAGGGGGGGTCTAACTATGGCTACACCTTC
CDR3: CAISWEGGSNYGYTF

J: TRBJ2-1
V: TRBV2
size: -
D: TRBD1
DNA: TGTGCCAGCAGTGAAACCGGGACAGGGGTCAATGAGCAGTTCTTC
CDR3: CASSETGTGVNEQFF

J: TRBJ2-1
V: TRBV19
size: -
D: -
DNA: TGTGCCACGACACAGGGATTAAATGAGCAGTTCTTC
CDR3: CATTQGLNEQFF

J: TRBJ2-3
V: TRBV4-3
size: -
D: TRBD1
DNA: TGCGCCAGCAGCCAGGAACTGGGACAGGGCAAAGATACGCAGTATTTT
CDR3: CASSQELGQGKDTQYF

J: TRBJ2-1
V: TRBV28
size: -
D: -
DNA: TGTGCCAGCAGTCTTACACCTTCCCTCGGGGATGAGCAGTTCTTC
CDR3: CASSLTPSLGDEQFF

J: TRBJ2-1
V: TRBV15
size: -
D: -
DNA: TGTGCCACCAGCAGAGATTTTCAGGGCAATGAGCAGTTCTTC
CDR3: CATSRDFQGNEQFF

J: TRBJ1-5
V: TRBV24-1
size: -
D: -
DNA: TGTGCCACCAGAAGTGGACAGCAAAATCAGCCCCAGCATTTT
CDR3: CATRSGQQNQPQHF

J: TRBJ1-2
V: TRBV6-6
size: -
D: TRBD1
DNA: TGTGCCAGCGACGGGGACAGGGAGGGCTATGGCTACACCTTC
CDR3: CASDGDREGYGYTF

J: TRBJ2-3
V: TRBV6-1
size: -
D: TRBD2
DNA: TGTGCCAGCAGTGAGGGGGGGGTCTCAGATACGCAGTATTTT
CDR3: CASSEGGVSDTQYF

J: TRBJ1-1
V: TRBV11-3
size: few
D: -
DNA: TGTGCCAGCAGCTCTCGGGACAACAAAGCTTTCTTT
CDR3: CASSSRDNKAFF